The 26 T cell receptor beta chains below were found in one sample sequenced in a study of T cell responses to AZD1222 COVID-19 vaccine listed by TCRdb under 2021. The label giving this sample's time point can be read as: baseline before first vaccination. Preparation of the library involved the immunoSEQ multiplex PCR assay. TCRdb's version of the immuneACCESS table is confined to in-frame rearrangements and falls short of the full clone set. An unresolved V gene accounts for under half of the shortfall where checked; the remainder is of unknown origin. This sample has roughly 150,000 clones in its table, and around 88% of those were observed once. Approximately 2.1% of the sample is taken by the ten largest. The sequencing used peripheral blood, collected on day 0 of AZD1222 vaccination. These receptors were taken from an adult in good health.

The rearrangement links TRBV5-1 to TRBJ2-2; D remains ambiguous. Germline V gene lookup returns CDR1 SGHRS and CDR2 YFSETQ. CDR3 length: 15 amino acids. V lost 0 bases to trimming and J lost 0 bases, with 6 bases between them. The CDR3 bases are TGCGCCAGCAGCTTGGGGACGACGAACACCGGGGAGCTGTTTTTT. Translating it yields CASSLGTTNTGELFF.

The rearrangement uses TRBV5-4 and TRBJ1-2; TRBD1 might be the D (6 bases). Trimming removed 4 bases at V and 1 base at J, with 8 bases between. The CDR3 covers 13 residues. Germline V gene lookup returns CDR1 SGHNT and CDR2 YYREEE (reference sequence). CDR3 sequence reads: CASSRTDNYGYTF. The CDR3 bases are TGTGCCAGCAGCAGGACAGATAACTATGGCTACACCTTC.

The chain recombines TRBV21-1 with TRBJ2-4; TRBD2, the table's D call, lacks a check against the DNA. TRBV21-1 is a documented pseudogene. This CDR3 comprises 19 residues. DNA for the CDR3: TGTGCCAGCAGCCCCCGGACTAGCGGGGGTCCTCTAGCCAAAAACATTCAGTACTTC. Amino acid sequence: CASSPRTSGGPLAKNIQYF.

The chain employs TRBV19 and TRBJ2-1; D may be TRBD1 or TRBD2 (5 bases each). This CDR3 spans 15 amino acids. Trimming stripped 9 bases from V and 4 bases from J, with 19 bases between. The germline V gene encodes CDR1 LNHDA and CDR2 SQIVND (reference sequence). Here the CDR3 reads CARPTTRGNYNEQFF. DNA for the CDR3: TGTGCCAGACCCACCACTAGGGGAAATTACAATGAGCAGTTCTTC.

The rearrangement links TRBV7-2 to TRBJ2-7; D gene unclear. Germline CDR1 SGHTA, CDR2 FQGNSA. Trimming took off 5 bases at V and 2 bases at J, with 19 bases between the two ends. The CDR3 is made up of 16 amino acids. The DNA for the CDR3 is TGTGCCAGCAGCCCGGATCATGCCGCATGGGCCTACGAGCAGTACTTC. Translating it yields CASSPDHAAWAYEQYF.

The V and J genes are TRBV18 and TRBJ2-1; 11 bases align to TRBD1. Unmatched junction bases numbered 8, after V lost 4 bases and J lost 6 bases. There are 16 residues in the CDR3. Germline V gene lookup returns CDR1 KGHSH and CDR2 LQKENI. This CDR3 is CASSLLDRGLGNEQFF. For the CDR3, the DNA is TGTGCCAGCTCACTCTTGGACAGGGGGCTTGGCAATGAGCAGTTCTTC.

The chain links TRBV2 to TRBJ2-7, with D unclear. The CDR3 spans 12 residues. Germline assignment: CDR1 SNHLY and CDR2 FYNNEI. Trimming removed 9 bases from V and 3 bases from J, with 12 bases in between. The CDR3 bases are TGTGCCAGTACTGGGCGGCGCTACGAGCAGTACTTC. It specifies CASTGRRYEQYF.

This chain connects TRBV19 to TRBJ1-2, with TRBD1 as a possible D gene (6 bases). Germline V gives CDR1 LNHDA, CDR2 SQIVND (reference sequence). V dropped 9 bases and J dropped 2 bases, with 19 bases sitting between them. The CDR3 is 15 residues long. The CDR3, as DNA: TGTGCCAGCCACCCATCAGGACAGTGGAACTATGGCTACACCTTC. As protein: CASHPSGQWNYGYTF.

The chain couples TRBV19 to TRBJ2-3; D unresolved. Germline CDR1 LNHDA, CDR2 SQIVND (reference sequence). This CDR3 has 12 amino acids. Trimming cost V 9 bases and J 0 bases, with 7 bases left between them. The CDR3 coding sequence is TGTGCCAGCTGCTCGAGCACAGATACGCAGTATTTT. Its translation: CASCSSTDTQYF.

The chain recombines TRBV4-2 with TRBJ2-2; TRBD1 or TRBD2 may be the D gene (5 bases each). The V and J ends lost 0 bases and 5 bases respectively, with 7 bases between them. Germline-derived CDR1 and CDR2 are LGHNA and YNFKEQ. This CDR3 comprises 14 residues. For the CDR3, the DNA is TGTGCCAGCAGCCAAGATGGGGGTACCGGGGAGCTGTTTTTT. Protein product: CASSQDGGTGELFF.

This clone showed up just once. The chain combines TRBV7-9 with TRBJ2-7; a weak D match, TRBD1 (6 bases). CDR1 is SEHNR and CDR2 is FQNEAQ in the germline V gene (reference sequence). The CDR3 sequence is 13 residues long. V lost 0 bases and J 4 bases, leaving 7 bases between the germline ends. The CDR3 here is CASSLATGYEQYF. The CDR3 DNA sequence: TGTGCCAGCAGCTTAGCAACAGGGTACGAGCAGTACTTC.

V usage is TRBV29-1 and J usage is TRBJ2-1, with TRBD1 matching 9 bases. Germline lookup yields CDR1 SQVTM and CDR2 ANQGSEA. CDR3 size: 13 residues. The trim removed 1 base at V and 9 bases at J, leaving 4 bases unmatched. Here the CDR3 reads CSVEAVTGGEQFF. The CDR3 bases are TGCAGCGTTGAAGCGGTGACAGGGGGTGAGCAGTTCTTC.

The rearrangement uses TRBV19 and TRBJ2-5; D call uncertain. Germline CDR1 is LNHDA and CDR2 is SQIVND (reference sequence). Trimming removed 7 bases from V and 6 bases from J, with 15 bases in between. CDR3 size: 13 residues. CDR3: CASTDHVQKTQYF. CDR3 coding DNA: TGTGCCAGTACGGACCATGTTCAAAAGACCCAGTACTTC.

This clone was detected only a few times. V gene TRBV6-1 combines with J gene TRBJ1-2; D ambiguous. Germline values: CDR1 MNHNS, CDR2 SASEGT. The V end lost 3 bases, the J end lost 5 bases, and 7 bases lay between the germline ends. The CDR3 contains 12 residues. The CDR3 here is CASSDSRYGYTF. CDR3 in DNA: TGTGCCAGCAGTGACAGCCGATATGGCTACACCTTC.

The CDR3 bases are TGTGCCAGCAGCAAAGGCTGGAGGCCTGAAAAACTGTTTTTT. It is translated as CASSKGWRPEKLFF. The chain joins TRBV21-1 to TRBJ1-4. TRBV21-1 is recorded as a pseudogene. The CDR3 extends over 14 amino acids.

The CDR3 sequence is CASSVAAGATDTQYF. DNA of the CDR3: TGTGCCAGCAGCGTAGCCGCAGGGGCCACAGATACGCAGTATTTT. This chain joins TRBV9 and TRBJ2-3, with a possible D match to TRBD1 (6 bases). V lost 0 bases, J lost 2 bases, and 10 bases lay in between. Germline CDR1 and CDR2: SGDLS and YYNGEE. The CDR3 runs to 15 residues.

This chain links TRBV18 with TRBJ1-1, with D hard to call. Germline CDR1 is KGHSH and CDR2 is LQKENI. The ends were cut back, 2 bases at V and 5 bases at J, with 21 bases in the middle. This CDR3 contains 17 residues. The CDR3 loop reads CASSPMRRAATSTEAFF. The CDR3 DNA reads TGTGCCAGCTCACCAATGCGCCGGGCAGCGACGAGTACTGAAGCTTTCTTT.

The chain is built from TRBV4-3 and TRBJ1-1; D gene uncertain. CDR1 is LGHNA, CDR2 YSLEER, per germline. The CDR3 is 14 amino acids. V lost 1 base to trimming and J lost 0 bases, with 6 bases between them. In DNA, the CDR3 is TGCGCCAGCAGCCAAGTAGGGATGAACACTGAAGCTTTCTTT. Translating gives CASSQVGMNTEAFF.

The chain combines TRBV28 with TRBJ2-1; 10 nucleotides match TRBD2. V lost 6 bases, J lost 3 bases, and 2 bases stayed unmatched. Looked up from germline, CDR1 is MDHEN and CDR2 is SYDVKM. This CDR3 has 14 residues. The CDR3 loop reads CASRSGRVYNEQFF. The CDR3 DNA sequence: TGTGCCAGCAGAAGCGGGAGGGTCTACAATGAGCAGTTCTTC.

The rearrangement uses TRBV6-2 or TRBV6-3 and TRBJ2-1, with 9 bases identical to TRBD2. Germline V gene sequence: CDR1 MNHEY, CDR2 SVGEGT. V was clipped by 0 bases and J by 15 bases; unmatched bases: 12. The CDR3 has 15 amino acids. CDR3 loop: CASSYSGASGRSWFF. The CDR3 DNA is TGTGCCAGCAGTTACTCAGGGGCGAGCGGGAGGAGCTGGTTCTTC.

The chain is built from TRBV5-1 and TRBJ2-1; 9 bases line up with TRBD2. J lost 3 bases, V lost 2 bases, and 3 bases had no gene match. CDR1 is SGHRS, CDR2 YFSETQ, per germline. The CDR3 totals 15 residues. In DNA form, the CDR3 reads TGCGCCAGCAGCTTAGGCGGGAGGGGCTACAATGAGCAGTTCTTC. This encodes CASSLGGRGYNEQFF. Full variable domain (outside the CDR3, taken from reference TRBV5-1 and TRBJ2-1): KAGVTQTPRYLIKTRGQQVTLSCSPISGHRSVSWYQQTPGQGLQFLFEYFSETQRNKGNFPGRFSGRQFSNSRSEMNVSTLELGDSALYLCASSLGGRGYNEQFFGPGTRLTVL.

The chain combines TRBV7-8 with TRBJ1-3, with unresolved D. The CDR3 has 16 residues. The germline gives CDR1 SGHVS, CDR2 FQNEAQ. Trimming stripped 4 bases from V and 0 bases from J, with 13 bases between. The CDR3: CASSSQAGNSGNTIYF. The CDR3 nucleotides read TGTGCCAGCAGCTCCCAAGCCGGCAACTCTGGAAACACCATATATTTT.

The chain combines TRBV30 with TRBJ1-1, with TRBD1 as a possible D gene (6 bases). V lost 5 bases and J 6 bases, leaving 22 bases between the germline ends. Germline CDR1 is GTSNPN and CDR2 is SVGIG (reference sequence). The CDR3 sequence is 15 residues long. Here the CDR3 reads CAWGSIGGAGPEAFF. In DNA form, the CDR3 reads TGTGCCTGGGGATCAATAGGGGGAGCCGGCCCTGAAGCTTTCTTT.

The chain has TRBV4-1 and TRBJ1-5, with no clear D. The V and J ends lost 1 base and 4 bases respectively, with 14 bases between them. Per the germline V gene, CDR1 is MGHRA and CDR2 is YSYEKL. The CDR3 consists of 16 residues. CDR3: CASSQVGVGRNQPQHF. The CDR3 DNA sequence: TGCGCCAGCAGCCAAGTCGGCGTTGGGAGAAATCAGCCCCAGCATTTT.

V usage is TRBV15 and J usage is TRBJ1-4; the match to TRBD1 covers 7 bases. After removal of 4 bases from V and 7 bases from J, the junction contained 9 bases not matched to a gene. The CDR3 loop spans 15 amino acids. Germline-derived CDR1 and CDR2 are LNHNV and YYDKDF (reference sequence). For the CDR3, the DNA is TGTGCCACCAGCACAAGTGACAGGGATGGTGAAAAACTGTTTTTT. Its translation: CATSTSDRDGEKLFF.

This clone has only one observation. The V and J genes are TRBV7-3 and TRBJ2-1; TRBD2 aligns across 15 bases. Germline trimming cut 5 bases from V and 10 bases from J; bases unmatched to any gene: 9. CDR1 is SGHTA and CDR2 is FQGTGA in the germline V gene. CDR3 length equals 16 residues. The CDR3 loop reads CASSPSGLAGGREQFF. The CDR3 nucleotides are TGTGCCAGCAGCCCGTCGGGACTAGCGGGAGGTCGGGAGCAGTTCTTC.